The sequence of this T cell receptor beta chain was determined in a study of cytomegalovirus exposure and HLA in healthy donors. Across the whole study: Most genotyped donors, 75% to 85% of about 360, had Caucasian-associated genetic ancestry.

The CDR3 loop spans 13 amino acids. Germline CDR1 SGHTA, CDR2 FQGNSA. V was shortened by 4 bases and J by 5 bases, with 12 bases between the two germline ends. PCR used 60 Vbeta primers and 13 Jbeta primers. Here immunoSEQ multiplex PCR was the method, and the copy in TCRdb shows in-frame clones only, minus some. The sample yields 150,000 to 200,000 clones, over 9.5% seen once. Regarding this clone: The antigen remains undetermined.

Study-level findings and limits: Later work found most CMV-associated TCR beta chains apparently HLA-restricted.

Sequenced: PBMCs. This sequence originates from a middle-aged man in good health and CMV-seropositive. The chain carries TRBV7-2 and TRBJ2-7; unclear D gene. The CDR3 region has the DNA TGTGCCAGCAGCTCACCTGGGCATCACGAGCAGTACTTC. Its protein product is CASSSPGHHEQYF.